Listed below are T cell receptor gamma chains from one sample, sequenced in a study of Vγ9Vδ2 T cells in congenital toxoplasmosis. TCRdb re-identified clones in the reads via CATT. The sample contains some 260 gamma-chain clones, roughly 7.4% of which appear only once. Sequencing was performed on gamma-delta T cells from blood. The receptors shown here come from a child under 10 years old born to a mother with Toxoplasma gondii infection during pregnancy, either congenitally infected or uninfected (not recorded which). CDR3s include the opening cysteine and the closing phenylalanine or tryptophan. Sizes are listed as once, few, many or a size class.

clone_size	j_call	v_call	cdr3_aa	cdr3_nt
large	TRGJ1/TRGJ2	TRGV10	CAAWDYNIHYYKKLF	TGTGCTGCGTGGGATTATAATATCCATTATTATAAGAAACTCTTT
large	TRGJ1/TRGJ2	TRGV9	CALWGCYKKLF	TGTGCCTTGTGGGGTTGTTATAAGAAACTCTTT
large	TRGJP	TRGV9	CALWEPQELGKKIKVF	TGTGCCTTGTGGGAACCCCAAGAGTTGGGCAAAAAAATCAAGGTATTT
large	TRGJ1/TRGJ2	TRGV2	CATWDEPYYYKKLF	TGTGCCACCTGGGACGAGCCTTATTATTATAAGAAACTCTTT
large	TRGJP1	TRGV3	CATWDRITGWFKIF	TGTGCCACCTGGGACAGAATCACTGGTTGGTTCAAGATATTT
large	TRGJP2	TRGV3	CATCSSDWIKTF	TGTGCCACCTGTAGTAGTGATTGGATCAAGACGTTC
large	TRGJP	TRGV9	CALWEATSGLGKKIKVF	TGTGCCTTGTGGGAGGCCACTTCGGGGTTGGGCAAAAAAATCAAGGTATTT
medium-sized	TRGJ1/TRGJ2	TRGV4	CATWDRLYYKKLF	TGTGCCACCTGGGACCGCCTTTATTATAAGAAACTCTTT
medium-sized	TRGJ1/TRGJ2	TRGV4	CATWDWNYYKKLF	TGTGCCACCTGGGATTGGAATTATTATAAGAAACTCTTT
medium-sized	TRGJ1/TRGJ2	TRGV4	CATWTYYKKLF	TGTGCCACCTGGACTTATTATAAGAAACTCTTT
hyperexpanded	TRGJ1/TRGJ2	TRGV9	CALWGQYYKKLF	TGTGCCTTGTGGGGGCAATATTATAAGAAACTCTTT
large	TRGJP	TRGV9	CALWASLGKKIKVF	TGTGCCTTGTGGGCGAGTTTGGGCAAAAAAATCAAGGTATTT
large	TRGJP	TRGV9	CALWEPYESIELGKKIKVF	TGTGCCTTGTGGGAGCCCTATGAATCGATAGAGTTGGGCAAAAAAATCAAGGTATTT
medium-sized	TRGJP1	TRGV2	CATWDGRSHCWFKIF	TGTGCCACCTGGGACGGGAGGAGTCATTGTTGGTTCAAGATATTT